The T cell receptor beta chain under discussion was sequenced for a study of T cell clonality in common variable immunodeficiency. Findings and caveats of the study: Fewer deletions and N-nucleotide insertions were reportedly seen in common variable immunodeficiency TCR beta sequences. Repertoire-complication correlations in CVID were limited by patient heterogeneity.

Germline V gene lookup returns CDR1 SGHTA and CDR2 FQGNSA. The CDR3 runs to 15 residues. Between the trimmed V and J ends, which lost 1 base and 2 bases, there was a span of 12 bases. Sequencing input was equivalent genomic DNA from CVID and controls. Profiling relied on immunoSEQ multiplex PCR, and the TCRdb table lists in-frame clones only, not all of them. The sample presents roughly 33,000 clones, none singletons. Concerning this clone itself: Its antigen remains unidentified. The CDR3 goes on 3 residues after the read ends, and that part is filled in from the germline J gene.

This chain links TRBV7-2 with TRBJ2-7, with a possible D match to TRBD1 (5 bases). This TCR derives from a human donor with common variable immunodeficiency. The specimen sequenced was peripheral blood mononuclear cells. The CDR3 loop is CASSLGWGDTYEQYF. CDR3 DNA, as far as it was read: TGTGCCAGCAGCTTAGGGTGGGGCGATACCTACGAG.